Given below is one T cell receptor beta chain in context. Amplification used 60 Vbeta primers and 13 Jbeta primers. Method: immunoSEQ multiplex PCR; TCRdb's copy keeps in-frame clones and lacks some. The table shows 150,000 to 200,000 clones, with 80% to 90% occurring only once. This CDR3 is 15 amino acids long. The V gene's germline CDR1 is GTSNPN and CDR2 SVGIG (reference sequence). Trimming at V came to 7 bases and at J to 3 bases, leaving 6 bases not matched to a gene. The data originate from a study of cytomegalovirus exposure and HLA in healthy donors. About the research overall: Among the approximately 400 donors who were genotyped, about 80% fell in the genetic ancestry cluster that is associated with self-reported Caucasian donors.

This chain links TRBV30 with TRBJ2-2; 12 bases fit TRBD1. Sample: PBMCs. The receptor was derived from a man in his late teens or twenties in good health and CMV-seropositive. As DNA, the CDR3 is TGTGCCTTTGGGACAGGGGGCGAAGACACCGGGGAGCTGTTTTTT. Translation: CAFGTGGEDTGELFF.